The following is a T cell receptor (beta chain) sequence with its context. These data are taken from a study of technical replicates of blood from a few donors. The length of the CDR3 is 12 residues. The germline V and J ends were trimmed by 5 bases and 4 bases, with 7 bases remaining between them. From germline, CDR1 is MNHEY and CDR2 SVGAGI. Data came from immunoSEQ multiplex PCR; TCRdb stores just in-frame clones and leaves some out. The table has under 100,000 clones, approximately 86% seen once. This chain joins TRBV6-5 and TRBJ2-3; maybe TRBD1 (5 bases). Sequenced input: PBMCs. The receptor was derived from a human donor in good health. Some clones in this sample may be carry-over from other donors' samples. The CDR3 nucleotides are TGTGCCAGCAGTCCAGGGTCAGATACGCAGTATTTT. The encoded protein is CASSPGSDTQYF.